The 2 T cell receptor beta chains reported below all come from one sample, sequenced in a study of a mutant IDH1 vaccine in newly diagnosed glioma. These TCRs are of unknown antigen specificity. Time point: week 35, safety follow-up. Every single dose of the vaccine, 300 ug of mutant IDH1 20-mer peptide, came with topical imiquimod. Clones were sequenced by immunoSEQ multiplex PCR, and TCRdb holds only the in-frame ones, with some missing. The sample shows around 50,000 clones, around four fifths of them seen only once. The sequencing used PBMCs, collected from a glioma patient whose treatment included an IDH1 peptide vaccine. These receptors were taken from a woman between 18 and 29 years old with glioma.

The chain recombines TRBV9 with TRBJ2-5, with TRBD2 as a possible D gene (6 bases). Trimming took off 2 bases at V and 0 bases at J, with 8 bases between the two ends. The length of the CDR3 is 14 residues. CDR1 is SGDLS and CDR2 is YYNGEE in the germline V gene. CDR3 nucleotides: TGTGCCAGCAGCGTTGGGGGGAACCAAGAGACCCAGTACTTC. Amino acids: CASSVGGNQETQYF. The entire variable domain, with the rest obtained from reference TRBV9 and TRBJ2-5, is as follows: DSGVTQTPKHLITATGQRVTLRCSPRSGDLSVYWYQQSLDQGLQFLIQYYNGEERAKGNILERFSAQQFPDLHSELNLSSLELGDSALYFCASSVGGNQETQYFGPGTRLLVL.

In its sample, this clone ranks as medium-sized. CDR3 in DNA: TGCAGCGTTCTCCGGACAACGGGGAACACTGAAGCTTTCTTT. This translates into CSVLRTTGNTEAFF. The chain couples TRBV29-1 to TRBJ1-1; D perhaps matches TRBD1 (5 bases). The CDR3 sequence is 14 residues long. Trimming took off 5 bases at V and 1 base at J, with 14 bases between the two ends. Germline values: CDR1 SQVTM, CDR2 ANQGSEA.